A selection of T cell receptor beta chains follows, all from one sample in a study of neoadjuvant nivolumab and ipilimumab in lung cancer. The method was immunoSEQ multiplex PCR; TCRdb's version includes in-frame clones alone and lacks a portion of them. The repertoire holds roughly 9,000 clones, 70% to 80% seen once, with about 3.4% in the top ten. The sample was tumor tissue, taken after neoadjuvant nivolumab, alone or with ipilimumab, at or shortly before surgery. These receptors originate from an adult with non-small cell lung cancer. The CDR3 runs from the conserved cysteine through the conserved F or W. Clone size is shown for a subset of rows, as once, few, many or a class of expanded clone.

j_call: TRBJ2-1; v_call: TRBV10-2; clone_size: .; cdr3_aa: CASSRRQDNEQFF
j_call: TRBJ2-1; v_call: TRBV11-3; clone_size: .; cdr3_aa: CASSRQEGNEQFF
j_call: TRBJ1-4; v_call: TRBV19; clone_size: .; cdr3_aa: CASKRSDKIEKLFF
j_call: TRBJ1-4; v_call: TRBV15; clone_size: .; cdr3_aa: CATSRDLGVEKLFF
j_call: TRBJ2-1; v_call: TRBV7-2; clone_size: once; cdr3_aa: CASSLDSDREQFF
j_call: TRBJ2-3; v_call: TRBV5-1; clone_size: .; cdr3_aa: CASSSRTGGGGTDTQYF
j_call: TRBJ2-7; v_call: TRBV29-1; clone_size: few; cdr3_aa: CSVSRLAGSYEQYF
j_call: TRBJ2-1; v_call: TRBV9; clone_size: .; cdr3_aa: CASSVATEYNEQFF
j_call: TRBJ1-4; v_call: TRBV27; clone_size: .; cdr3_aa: CASSLRAGLEKLFF
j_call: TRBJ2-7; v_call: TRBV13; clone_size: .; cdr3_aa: CASSHPPGQGYEQYF
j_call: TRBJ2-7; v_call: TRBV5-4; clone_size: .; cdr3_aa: CASSLGGNRGPEQYF
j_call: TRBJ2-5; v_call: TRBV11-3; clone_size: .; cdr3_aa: CASSLGPSGPGYQETQYF
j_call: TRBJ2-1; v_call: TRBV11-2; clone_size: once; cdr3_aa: CASSLDLDNEQFF
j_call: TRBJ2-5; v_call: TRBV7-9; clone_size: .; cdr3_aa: CASSTGLAVQETQYF
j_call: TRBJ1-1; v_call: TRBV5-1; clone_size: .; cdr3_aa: CASSLDPYTEAFF
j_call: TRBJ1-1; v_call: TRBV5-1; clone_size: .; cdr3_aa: CASSAQVNTEAFF
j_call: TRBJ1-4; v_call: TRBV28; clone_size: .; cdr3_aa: CASSSPSDRVNEKLFF
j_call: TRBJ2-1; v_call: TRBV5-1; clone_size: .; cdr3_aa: CASSLQGLAFDEQFF
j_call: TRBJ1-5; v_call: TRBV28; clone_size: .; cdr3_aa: CASSSRYSNQPQHF
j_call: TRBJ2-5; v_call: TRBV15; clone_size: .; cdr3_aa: CATSNDRGDQYF
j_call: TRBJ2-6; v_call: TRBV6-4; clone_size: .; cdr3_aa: CASSGQGQDGANVLTF
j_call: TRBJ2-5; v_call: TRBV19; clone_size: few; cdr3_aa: CASSILAGGLETQYF
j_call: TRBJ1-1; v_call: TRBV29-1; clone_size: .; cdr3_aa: CRAGTGDSATEAFF
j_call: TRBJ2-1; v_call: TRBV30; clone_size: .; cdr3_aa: CASPRLAGGINEQFF
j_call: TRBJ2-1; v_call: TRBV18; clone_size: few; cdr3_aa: CASSPPGLAGEDNEQFF
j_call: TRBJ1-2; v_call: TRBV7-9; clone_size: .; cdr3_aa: CASSLDSGQGDGYTF
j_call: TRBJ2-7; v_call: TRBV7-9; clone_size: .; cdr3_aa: CASSSRTSGRPSSYEQYF
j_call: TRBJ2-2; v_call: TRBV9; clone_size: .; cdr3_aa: CASSGWRAGRLEGELFF
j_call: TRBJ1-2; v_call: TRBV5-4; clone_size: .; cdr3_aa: CASSLVDRTLGGYTF
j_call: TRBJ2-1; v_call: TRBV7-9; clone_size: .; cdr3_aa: CASSLQGGSYNEQFF
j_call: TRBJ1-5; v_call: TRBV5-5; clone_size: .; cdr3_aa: CASSQEGASNQPQHF
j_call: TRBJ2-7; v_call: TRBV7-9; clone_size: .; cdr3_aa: CASSPPGVYEQYF
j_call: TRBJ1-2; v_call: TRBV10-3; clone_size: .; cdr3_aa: CAISEISGGHYGYTF
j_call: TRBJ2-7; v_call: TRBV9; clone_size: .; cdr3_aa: CASSRGLAGGEQYF
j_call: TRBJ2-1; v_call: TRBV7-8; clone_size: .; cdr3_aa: CASSLKRGGSEQFF
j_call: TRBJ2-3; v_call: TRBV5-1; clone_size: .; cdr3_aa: CASSSGRGSRSTDTQYF
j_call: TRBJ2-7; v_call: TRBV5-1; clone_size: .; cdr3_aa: CASSLGQGGFGHEQYF
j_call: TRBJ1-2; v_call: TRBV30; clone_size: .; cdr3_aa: CAWSVAEGGYTF
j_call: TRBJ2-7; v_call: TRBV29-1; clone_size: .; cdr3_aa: CSVEDWSHPGEQYF
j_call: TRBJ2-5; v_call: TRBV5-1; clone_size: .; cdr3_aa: CASSLSWTSGRGETQYF
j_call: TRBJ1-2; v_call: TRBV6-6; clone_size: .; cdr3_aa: CASSSGQGVNYGYTF